One and the same sample provided the 2 T cell receptor beta chains below, sequenced in a study of OX40 agonist ivuxolimab in advanced cancers. The library was produced with the immunoSEQ multiplex PCR assay. TCRdb re-hosts the immuneACCESS table, in-frame sequences only. Its copies lack some clones; in the studies checked, an unresolved V gene accounts for under half of them, and the cause for the rest is not known. The sample data list about 41,000 clones, and roughly 84% of these were observed just once. The top ten hold roughly 2.6% of the sample. Sample: CD4+ or CD8+ T cells sorted from blood, taken in a trial of the OX40 agonist ivuxolimab. The receptors come from an adult with an advanced solid tumor such as melanoma, head and neck, liver or kidney cancer.

The chain joins TRBV29-1 to TRBJ2-7, with 7 bases identical to TRBD1. The CDR3 consists of 11 residues. V shed 6 bases and J 3 bases; nucleotides not matched to a gene: 2. Germline-derived CDR1 and CDR2 are SQVTM and ANQGSEA. CDR3 DNA sequence: TGCAGCGTCGGGACAGTCTACGAGCAGTACTTC. Translation gives CSVGTVYEQYF.

The chain employs TRBV7-3 and TRBJ1-5, with 9 bases identical to TRBD1. In germline, CDR1 is SGHTA, CDR2 FQGTGA. V shed 5 bases and J 6 bases; nucleotides not matched to a gene: 5. The CDR3 is 14 amino acids. CDR3 in DNA: TGTGCCAGCAGCCTGACAGGGGGTATTCAGCCCCAGCATTTT. It specifies CASSLTGGIQPQHF.